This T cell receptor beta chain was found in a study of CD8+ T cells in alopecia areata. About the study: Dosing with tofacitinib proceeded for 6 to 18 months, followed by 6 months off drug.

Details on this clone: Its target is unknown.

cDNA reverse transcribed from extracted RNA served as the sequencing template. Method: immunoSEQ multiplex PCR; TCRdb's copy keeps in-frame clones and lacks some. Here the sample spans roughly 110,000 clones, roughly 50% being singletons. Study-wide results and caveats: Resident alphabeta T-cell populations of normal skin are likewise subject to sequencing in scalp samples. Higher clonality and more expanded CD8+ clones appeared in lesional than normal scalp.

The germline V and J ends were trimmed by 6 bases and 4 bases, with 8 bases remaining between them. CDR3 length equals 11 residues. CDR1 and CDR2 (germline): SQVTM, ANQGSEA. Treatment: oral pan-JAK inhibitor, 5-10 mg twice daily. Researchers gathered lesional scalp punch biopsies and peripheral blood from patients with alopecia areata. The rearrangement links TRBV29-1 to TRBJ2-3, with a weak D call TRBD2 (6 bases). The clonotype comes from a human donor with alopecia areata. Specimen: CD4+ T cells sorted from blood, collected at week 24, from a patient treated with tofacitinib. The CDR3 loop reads CSVGTPDTQYF. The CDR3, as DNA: TGCAGCGTGGGGACTCCAGATACGCAGTATTTT.